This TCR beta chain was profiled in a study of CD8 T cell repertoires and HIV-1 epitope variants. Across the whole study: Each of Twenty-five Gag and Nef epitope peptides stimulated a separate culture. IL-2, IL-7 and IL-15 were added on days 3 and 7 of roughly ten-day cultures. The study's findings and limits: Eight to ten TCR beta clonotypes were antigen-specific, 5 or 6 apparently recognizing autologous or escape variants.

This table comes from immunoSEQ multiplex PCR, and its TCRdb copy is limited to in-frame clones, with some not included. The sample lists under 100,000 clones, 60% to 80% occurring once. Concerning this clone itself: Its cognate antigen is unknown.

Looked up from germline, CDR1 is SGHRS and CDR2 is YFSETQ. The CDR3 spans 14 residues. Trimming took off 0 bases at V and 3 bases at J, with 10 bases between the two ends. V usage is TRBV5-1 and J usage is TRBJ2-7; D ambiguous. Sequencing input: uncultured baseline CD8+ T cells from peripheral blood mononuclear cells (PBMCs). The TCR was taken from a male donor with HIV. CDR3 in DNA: TGCGCCAGCAGCTTGGCCTCGGCCAGCTACGAGCAGTACTTC. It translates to CASSLASASYEQYF. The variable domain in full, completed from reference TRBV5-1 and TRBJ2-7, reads KAGVTQTPRYLIKTRGQQVTLSCSPISGHRSVSWYQQTPGQGLQFLFEYFSETQRNKGNFPGRFSGRQFSNSRSEMNVSTLELGDSALYLCASSLASASYEQYFGPGTRLTVT.